The next 17 T cell receptor beta chains were all read from a single sample in a study of blood T cell repertoires in COVID-19. Using immunoSEQ multiplex PCR, the repertoire was profiled, and TCRdb retains in-frame clones only, with some absent. Here the sample spans 130,000 to 150,000 clones, 88% being singletons. The source material was peripheral blood. These receptors came from a woman in her fifties or sixties with acute or convalescent COVID-19.

The chain joins TRBV6-1 to TRBJ1-5, with a possible D match to TRBD1 (5 bases). The germline V and J ends were trimmed by 2 bases and 0 bases, with 29 bases remaining between them. Germline CDR1 reads MNHNS; CDR2 reads SASEGT. There are 22 residues in the CDR3. The CDR3 is CASSEYPPSSAGRLYSNQPQHF. DNA for the CDR3: TGTGCCAGCAGTGAATACCCACCGTCCTCCGCGGGGCGGCTTTATAGCAATCAGCCCCAGCATTTT.

J is TRBJ2-7 and V is TRBV3-1 (or the pseudogene TRBV3-2); the match to TRBD1 covers 8 bases. In germline, CDR1 is LGHDT, CDR2 YNNKEL (reference sequence). The CDR3 spans 16 residues. Trimming took 0 bases from V and 2 from J; bases not matched to a gene: 6. The DNA of the CDR3 is TGTGCCAGCAGCCAAGATACGGCAGGGGGCACCTACGAGCAGTACTTC. Translated: CASSQDTAGGTYEQYF.

The chain is built from TRBV11-3 and TRBJ1-1, with D maybe TRBD1 (5 bases). Per the germline V gene, CDR1 is SGHNT and CDR2 is YENEEA. Trimming shortened V by 5 bases and J by 7 bases, and 14 bases separated the two germline ends. The CDR3 contains 13 residues. CDR3 bases: TGTGCCAGCAGCCAGGCTGCAGGGAATGAAGCTTTCTTT. Translating it yields CASSQAAGNEAFF.

The chain couples TRBV6-5 to TRBJ2-7; D not resolved. CDR1 MNHEY and CDR2 SVGAGI come from the germline V gene. CDR3 length: 13 residues. Trimming pared 6 bases from V and 2 bases from J, leaving 11 bases between. The CDR3 sequence: CASSQVQAYEQYF. In nucleotides, the CDR3 is TGTGCCAGCAGCCAGGTTCAAGCCTACGAGCAGTACTTC.

This sequence joins TRBV10-1 and TRBJ2-7; D is unclear. From germline, CDR1 is WNHNN and CDR2 SYGVQD (reference sequence). The CDR3 is 11 residues long. V gave up 3 bases and J gave up 3 bases, with 3 bases separating them. The CDR3 sequence is CASSDSYEQYF. The DNA for the CDR3 is TGCGCCAGCAGTGACAGCTACGAGCAGTACTTC.

CDR3 in amino acids: CASSTRDFSLGNEQFF. In nucleotides, the CDR3 is TGTGCCAGTAGTACCCGGGACTTTTCTCTTGGCAATGAGCAGTTCTTC. The chain combines TRBV19 with TRBJ2-1; weak D call: TRBD2 (6 bases). Germline V gene lookup returns CDR1 LNHDA and CDR2 SQIVND (reference sequence). The CDR3 consists of 16 residues. Trimming left V 4 bases short and J 6 bases short, with 19 bases between.

The chain employs TRBV12-3 or TRBV12-4 and TRBJ1-5; no clear D gene. The CDR3 extends over 13 amino acids. The V end lost 10 bases, the J end lost 4 bases, and 14 bases lay between the germline ends. The CDR3 region is CATSGGSNQPQHF. DNA of the CDR3: TGTGCCACCTCAGGAGGGAGTAATCAGCCCCAGCATTTT.

This clone was recorded a few times. The gene calls are TRBV7-8 and TRBJ1-5; 8 bases map to TRBD1. Per germline, CDR1 SGHVS and CDR2 FQNEAQ. Trimming removed 1 base from V and 5 bases from J; junction bases left unmatched: 1. CDR3 length: 14 residues. CDR3 DNA: TGTGCCAGCAGCTTAGGGACAGGGTATCAGCCCCAGCATTTT. Its translation is CASSLGTGYQPQHF.

The chain recombines TRBV9 with TRBJ1-5, with D possibly matching TRBD1 (6 bases). The germline V and J ends were trimmed by 4 bases and 3 bases, with 14 bases remaining between them. Germline V gene sequence: CDR1 SGDLS, CDR2 YYNGEE. The CDR3 sequence is 15 residues long. The CDR3 spells CASSSQDSFNQPQHF. CDR3 in DNA: TGTGCCAGCAGCTCCCAGGACAGCTTCAATCAGCCCCAGCATTTT.

The CDR3 spells CASSSKGVSEQFF. Written as DNA, the CDR3 is TGTGCCAGCAGCTCCAAGGGGGTCTCGGAGCAGTTCTTC. This chain links TRBV7-9 with TRBJ2-1, with a weak D call TRBD1 (6 bases). Germline V gene sequence: CDR1 SEHNR, CDR2 FQNEAQ (reference sequence). Trimming removed 4 bases from V and 10 bases from J, with 14 bases in between. The CDR3 runs to 13 residues. Drawing the rest from reference TRBV7-9 and TRBJ2-1, the complete variable domain is DTGVSQNPRHKITKRGQNVTFRCDPISEHNRLYWYRQTLGQGPEFLTYFQNEAQLEKSRLLSDRFSAERPKGSFSTLEIQRTEQGDSAMYLCASSSKGVSEQFFGPGTRLTVL.

In regard to this clone: Mismatch with germline at one junction end may stem from a read error. V usage is TRBV7-7 and J usage is TRBJ2-1, with 7 nucleotides matching TRBD1. Germline V gene sequence: CDR1 SSHAT, CDR2 FNYEAQ (reference sequence). The CDR3 is 15 residues long. In nucleotides, the CDR3 is TGTGCTAGCAGCCAAGGGACAGCCTTGGACGATGAGCAGTTCTTC. Protein product: CASSQGTALDDEQFF.

A word on this clone: The identical CDR3 is also encoded by other nucleotide sequences in the sample. CDR3 nucleotide sequence: TGTGCCAGCAGCGTAGAGGGGCTGACTGAAGCTTTCTTT. Translating it yields CASSVEGLTEAFF. The chain links TRBV9 to TRBJ1-1; TRBD1 is a possible D gene (5 bases). Germline V lookup: CDR1 SGDLS, CDR2 YYNGEE. V was shortened by 0 bases and J by 5 bases, with 8 bases between the two germline ends. This CDR3 contains 13 residues.

The CDR3 reads CASTLNGQPQHF. CDR3 DNA sequence: TGTGCCAGCACGCTTAACGGTCAGCCCCAGCATTTT. The chain uses TRBV12-3 or TRBV12-4 and TRBJ1-5; D uncertain. Trimming shortened V by 7 bases and J by 6 bases, and 10 bases separated the two germline ends. The length of the CDR3 is 12 residues.

CDR3 protein: CASSEGGGLGQYF. CDR3 DNA: TGTGCCAGCAGTGAAGGAGGTGGCCTAGGGCAGTACTTC. The chain links TRBV2 to TRBJ2-7; D uncertain. CDR3 length: 13 amino acids. Trimming stripped 1 base from V and 9 bases from J, with 13 bases between. From germline, CDR1 is SNHLY and CDR2 FYNNEI.

The count of this clone is one. The rearrangement links TRBV5-1 to TRBJ2-3; 10 bases align to TRBD2. This CDR3 is built from 15 residues. With V trimmed by 3 bases and J by 3 bases, 4 bases remained unmatched. The germline CDR1 and CDR2 sequences are SGHRS and YFSETQ. The CDR3 coding sequence is TGCGCCAGCAGCTCCGGGACTAGCGCTACAGATACGCAGTATTTT. Translated: CASSSGTSATDTQYF.

The chain links TRBV9 to TRBJ1-4; possibly TRBD1 for D (6 bases). The CDR3 extends over 13 amino acids. V lost 5 bases and J lost 5, with 10 bases in between. The germline gives CDR1 SGDLS, CDR2 YYNGEE. CDR3 nucleotide sequence: TGTGCCAGCAGTCGGGACAACAATGAAAAACTGTTTTTT. The encoded protein is CASSRDNNEKLFF.

The chain joins TRBV10-3 to TRBJ2-1; TRBD2 matches at 9 bases. J gave up 0 bases and V 10 bases, and 4 bases lay outside the gene matches. Germline V CDR1 and CDR2: ENHRY, SYGVKD. There are 14 residues in the CDR3. The CDR3 coding sequence is TGTGCCACCGAAGCGGGAGGCTCCTACAATGAGCAGTTCTTC. Protein sequence: CATEAGGSYNEQFF.